The clone carrying this TCR beta chain was seen only a few times. Its target is not known. The trim removed 7 bases at V and 0 bases at J, leaving 5 bases unmatched. This CDR3 spans 14 amino acids. The source of the sample is a study of T cells in Graves' hyperthyroidism and ophthalmopathy. Study-level results: Most thyroid-expanded clonotypes above 0.001 were also found in blood.

TCR beta CDR3 sequences were amplified from RNA transcripts. TCR CDR3 underwent first-round RT-PCR with the HTBI primer set. MiXCR, applied by TCRdb to the multiplex PCR reads, yields one record per CDR3 protein. The sample has 450,000 to 600,000 distinct CDR3 sequences, approximately 14% seen once. Patients aged 18 to 65 had newly diagnosed hyperthyroidism lasting under 2 months. From roughly 9.2 ml of fresh peripheral blood, PBMCs were isolated. This chain links TRBV12-3 or TRBV12-4 with TRBJ1-1, with 7 bases fitting TRBD1. The source is a woman aged 40 to 50 with Graves' hyperthyroidism. Input material: blood. The CDR3 DNA follows: TGTGCCAGCATCAAGGGACAGCTGAACACTGAAGCTTTCTTT. It codes for CASIKGQLNTEAFF.